This T cell receptor (beta chain) was obtained from a study of shared clonotypes between healthy human individuals. Study summary: Three plates each covered CD4 naive and memory; CD8 naive two, CD8 memory one. Study-wide points: The generation probabilities recorded for non-shared clonotypes fell below those of clonotypes shared by all four donors.

In the case of this clone: The antigen is undetermined. Since a much larger clone is just one base distant, this may be a read error. In the same sample, other DNA sequences code for this CDR3.

Each subset's genomic DNA was split evenly across several immunoSEQ plates. Libraries were prepared by immunoSEQ multiplex PCR; TCRdb keeps only in-frame clonotypes and omits some of them. The table lists around 330,000 clones, approximately 74% of them singletons, with 10% in the top ten. Germline loops: CDR1 MDHEN, CDR2 SYDVKM. This CDR3 has 12 residues. This chain uses TRBV28 with TRBJ2-7, with D perhaps TRBD1 (5 bases). Material: memory CD4+ T cells sorted from blood. Subset of the sample: CD45RA-negative fraction. This sequence originates from a man aged 25-45 years in good health. CDR3 amino acids: CASSGHPYEQYF. The CDR3 bases are TGTGCCAGCAGTGGACACCCCTACGAGCAATACTTC.